These 5 T cell receptor beta chains share one sample of origin, sequenced in a study of technical replicates of blood from a few donors. Only in-frame clones appear in the TCRdb table, and some are missing; sequencing was by immunoSEQ multiplex PCR. The sample gives tens of thousands of clones, around 94% of which show up once; around 0.25% is in the top ten. Specimen: T cells isolated from PBMCs. The receptor set was obtained from a human donor in good health.

Only one count was recorded for this clone. The V and J genes are TRBV29-1 and TRBJ2-5; 10 nucleotides align to TRBD2. The junction had 6 bases not matched to a gene; V was cut back by 4 bases and J by 4 bases. The germline V gene has CDR1 SQVTM and CDR2 ANQGSEA. This CDR3 spans 14 amino acids. CDR3 amino acids: CSVGTSGGGETQYF. Here the CDR3 DNA reads TGCAGCGTTGGGACTAGCGGAGGTGGAGAGACCCAGTACTTC.

The chain carries TRBV18 and TRBJ1-2; D is unclear. CDR3 length equals 13 residues. Germline V gene sequence: CDR1 KGHSH, CDR2 LQKENI. V shed 2 bases and J shed 8 bases, with 12 bases lying between them. The CDR3 DNA follows: TGTGCCAGCTCACCAGGGGTGGCTAGCGGCTACACCTTC. Its protein product is CASSPGVASGYTF.

CDR3 DNA: TGTGCCAGCAGTGACGAAGGGGGGGAGGGGGCCTACGAGCAGTACTTC. This codes for CASSDEGGEGAYEQYF. The chain joins TRBV28 to TRBJ2-7; maybe TRBD2 (7 bases). Germline loops: CDR1 MDHEN, CDR2 SYDVKM. The V gene lost 5 bases and the J gene lost 2 bases, with 19 bases spanning the gap. The CDR3 contains 16 residues.

This chain uses TRBV9 with TRBJ2-7, with TRBD1 matching 8 bases. The CDR3 runs 15 residues. Per germline, CDR1 SGDLS and CDR2 YYNGEE. V lost 3 bases, J lost 2 bases, and 7 bases stayed unmatched. Here the CDR3 reads CASSGQGKSAYEQYF. The CDR3 DNA sequence: TGTGCCAGCAGCGGACAGGGGAAATCGGCCTACGAGCAGTACTTC.

V and J are TRBV5-1 and TRBJ2-6; a possible D gene is TRBD1 (5 bases). V lost 0 bases and J lost 0, with 10 bases in between. Germline assignment: CDR1 SGHRS and CDR2 YFSETQ. The CDR3 extends over 17 amino acids. As DNA, the CDR3 is TGCGCCAGCAGCTTGGTTCAGGGCGGCTCTGGGGCCAACGTCCTGACTTTC. The encoded protein is CASSLVQGGSGANVLTF.